A selection of T cell receptor beta chains follows, all from one sample in a study of T cell repertoires in cytomegalovirus infection. No antigen has been assigned to these receptors. TCRdb re-called the reads with MiXCR, one entry per CDR3 protein. The sample includes about 310,000 distinct CDR3 sequences, 20% to 30% of them seen just once. This sample comprised cultured PBMCs, obtained from culture after CMV antigen stimulation. Receptors were obtained from a human donor in good health (CMV status not recorded). Some clones in this sample may be carry-over from other donors' samples. CDR3s include the opening cysteine and the closing phenylalanine or tryptophan. The order of the fields is V gene, J gene, D gene, CDR3 length, clone size, CDR3 protein, CDR3 DNA. A D gene is named only where the DNA matches it firmly. Some rows mark clone size as missing; the rest say once, few, many or name a class of expanded clone.

>TRBV2|TRBJ1-3|.|15|few
CASRDQGYSGNTIYF
TGTGCCAGCAGAGATCAGGGGTACTCTGGAAACACCATATATTTT
>TRBV10-2|TRBJ2-1|TRBD2|15|few
CASLGTSGSRGEQFF
TGCGCCAGCCTCGGGACTAGCGGGAGTAGGGGTGAGCAGTTCTTC
>TRBV7-6|TRBJ2-3|TRBD2|17|many
CASSPGTSGAIGDTQYF
TGTGCCAGCAGCCCCGGGACTAGCGGGGCGATCGGGGATACGCAGTATTTT
>TRBV10-3|TRBJ2-3|TRBD2|12|few
CATSGDTDTQYF
TGTGCCACCAGCGGGGACACAGATACGCAGTATTTT
>TRBV10-3|TRBJ2-5|.|17|.
CAISESLKQGGGETQYF
TGTGCCATCAGTGAGTCTTTAAAACAGGGAGGAGGAGAGACCCAGTACTTC
>TRBV7-2|TRBJ1-1|.|16|.
CASSLGPVQTNTEAFF
TGTGCCAGCAGCTTAGGACCGGTCCAAACCAACACTGAAGCTTTCTTT
>TRBV24-1|TRBJ2-1|TRBD2|16|few
CATSDPGLAGNNEQFF
TGTGCCACCAGTGATCCGGGACTAGCGGGAAACAATGAGCAGTTCTTC
>TRBV5-4|TRBJ1-2|.|14|.
CASSLVAASYGYTF
TGTGCCAGCAGCTTGGTGGCAGCTTCCTATGGCTACACCTTC
>TRBV6-1|TRBJ2-1|TRBD2|16|few
CASSLAGESSYNEQFF
TGTGCCAGCAGTTTAGCGGGCGAAAGCTCCTACAATGAGCAGTTCTTC
>TRBV6-5|TRBJ2-7|.|15|few
CASSRAGFSHYEQYF
TGTGCCAGCAGCCGGGCAGGGTTTTCTCATTACGAGCAGTACTTC
>TRBV4-2|TRBJ2-7|TRBD2|15|few
CASSQETSGRGEQYF
TGTGCCAGCAGCCAAGAGACTAGCGGGAGGGGCGAGCAGTACTTC
>TRBV7-2|TRBJ2-7|.|15|.
CASSLSTGSSYEQYF
TGTGCCAGCAGCTTAAGCACCGGAAGCTCCTACGAGCAGTACTTC
>TRBV9|TRBJ1-2|.|14|few
CASSVAATPYGYTF
TGTGCCAGCAGCGTAGCGGCTACTCCTTATGGCTACACCTTC
>TRBV2|TRBJ2-3|TRBD1|14|few
CASSPGTGGYPQYF
TGTGCCAGCAGTCCCGGGACAGGGGGTTATCCGCAGTATTTT
>TRBV6-6|TRBJ2-7|TRBD1|17|.
CASSYSVARDRAYEQYF
TGTGCCAGCAGTTACTCGGTGGCTCGGGACAGGGCCTACGAGCAGTACTTC
>TRBV19|TRBJ1-2|TRBD1|13|.
CATSGQGLYGYTF
TGTGCCACCTCGGGACAGGGCCTCTATGGCTACACCTTC
>TRBV4-1|TRBJ1-1|.|14|many
CASSQGVLGTEAFF
TGCGCCAGCAGCCAAGGGGTCCTGGGGACTGAAGCTTTCTTT
>TRBV6-6|TRBJ2-2|TRBD2|20|many
CASSSLTSGRPTRGAGELFF
TGTGCCAGCAGTTCCTTGACTAGCGGGAGGCCCACCCGAGGTGCCGGGGAGCTGTTTTTT
>TRBV20-1|TRBJ2-5|.|11|.
CSARDGGTQYF
TGCAGTGCTAGAGATGGGGGGACCCAGTACTTC
>TRBV28|TRBJ1-5|.|12|few
CASSFMNQPQHF
TGTGCCAGCAGCTTTATGAATCAGCCCCAGCATTTT
>TRBV9|TRBJ2-3|TRBD2|16|.
CASSVTGTSGTDTQYF
TGTGCCAGCAGCGTTACCGGGACTAGCGGAACAGATACGCAGTATTTT
>TRBV6-5|TRBJ1-5|TRBD1|14|few
CASSYQTGGQPQHF
TGTGCCAGCAGTTATCAGACAGGGGGTCAGCCCCAGCATTTT
>TRBV5-4|TRBJ2-1|.|15|.
CASSLSALPYNEQFF
TGTGCCAGCAGCCTAAGCGCGCTTCCCTACAATGAGCAGTTCTTC
>TRBV4-3|TRBJ2-2|TRBD1|16|.
CASSQARDRFTGELFF
TGCGCCAGCAGCCAAGCTAGGGACAGGTTCACCGGGGAGCTGTTTTTT
>TRBV7-9|TRBJ2-1|.|13|few
CASSSWTIVEQFF
TGTGCCAGCAGCAGTTGGACTATCGTCGAGCAGTTCTTC
>TRBV11-3|TRBJ1-1|.|14|.
CASSPPLQGPEAFF
TGTGCCAGCAGCCCCCCTTTACAGGGTCCTGAAGCTTTCTTT
>TRBV5-6|TRBJ1-3|TRBD1|16|few
CASSELQGARGNTIYF
TGTGCCAGCAGCGAGCTACAGGGGGCGAGGGGAAACACCATATATTTT
>TRBV27|TRBJ2-1|.|14|many
CASSIRRGYNEQFF
TGTGCCAGCAGTATCCGTCGGGGCTACAATGAGCAGTTCTTC
>TRBV7-2|TRBJ2-1|TRBD2|16|.
CASSSLLAGGWNEKFF
TGTGCCAGCAGCTCCCTCCTAGCGGGAGGCTGGAATGAGAAGTTCTTC
>TRBV6-2/TRBV6-3|TRBJ2-7|TRBD2|17|many
CASSYSLAGGPRREQYF
TGTGCCAGCAGTTACTCGTTAGCGGGAGGGCCTAGGCGCGAGCAGTACTTC
>TRBV9|TRBJ1-3|.|14|.
CASSVAGEANTIYF
TGTGCCAGCAGCGTCGCAGGGGAGGCAAACACCATATATTTT
>TRBV2|TRBJ2-1|TRBD2|18|.
CASRPSGFSGMSYNEQFF
TGTGCCAGTAGGCCTTCGGGGTTTAGCGGGATGTCCTACAATGAGCAGTTCTTC
>TRBV4-3|TRBJ2-1|TRBD1|14|.
CASSPDRVYNEQFF
TGCGCCAGCAGCCCGGACAGGGTTTACAATGAGCAGTTCTTC
>TRBV7-3|TRBJ2-7|TRBD1|15|.
CASSLSGQGPYEQYF
TGTGCCAGCAGCTTATCGGGACAGGGCCCCTACGAGCAGTACTTC
>TRBV5-1|TRBJ2-7|.|17|few
CASSPEPVGRSIYEQYF
TGCGCCAGCAGCCCGGAACCGGTGGGGAGATCGATTTACGAGCAGTACTTC
>TRBV7-9|TRBJ2-7|.|17|.
CASRTGAGRTGAYEQYF
TGTGCCAGCAGGACCGGGGCCGGCAGAACTGGGGCCTACGAGCAGTACTTC
>TRBV6-2/TRBV6-3|TRBJ2-1|TRBD2|16|few
CASSPTGTSGNNEQFF
TGTGCCAGCAGCCCAACCGGGACTAGCGGAAACAATGAGCAGTTCTTC
>TRBV2|TRBJ2-1|TRBD2|15|.
CASSASGHPYNEQFF
TGTGCCAGCAGTGCTAGCGGACACCCCTACAATGAGCAGTTCTTC
>TRBV20-1|TRBJ2-1|TRBD2|15|.
CSASVLAGGKNEQFF
TGCAGTGCTAGTGTTCTAGCGGGCGGTAAGAATGAGCAGTTCTTC
>TRBV29-1|TRBJ2-2|TRBD2|15|once
CSVEDPGGNTGELFF
TGCAGCGTTGAAGATCCGGGGGGAAACACCGGGGAGCTGTTTTTT
>TRBV12-3/TRBV12-4|TRBJ1-1|.|17|.
CASSFGRRAMAEPEAFF
TGTGCCAGCAGTTTTGGTCGGCGCGCCATGGCTGAGCCTGAAGCTTTCTTT
>TRBV11-2|TRBJ2-5|.|16|.
CASSTFGGQPQETQYF
TGTGCCAGCAGCACCTTCGGCGGCCAGCCTCAAGAGACCCAGTACTTC
>TRBV19|TRBJ1-1|.|14|.
CASSTPGENTEAFF
TGTGCCAGTAGTACCCCAGGGGAGAACACTGAAGCTTTCTTT